Listed below are T cell receptor beta chains from one sample, sequenced in a study of blood T cell repertoires in COVID-19. This table comes from immunoSEQ multiplex PCR, and its TCRdb copy is limited to in-frame clones, with some not included. The sample includes 55,000 to 80,000 clones, 70% to 90% of them seen just once. Material: peripheral blood. Receptors were obtained from a man between 65 and 85 years old with acute or convalescent COVID-19. The conserved cysteine and the conserved F or W are not part of the CDR3 here. Part of the rows lack a size; the others show once, few, many or a class for expanded clones.

14	TRBJ2-7	TRBV6-1	-	ASNEDPAGFSYEQY
12	TRBJ2-7	TRBV29-1	-	SVEPGQGRIEQY
13	TRBJ1-5	TRBV19	once	ASSHKGQGPGAQH
13	TRBJ2-2	TRBV14	-	ASSRGQVNTGELF
11	TRBJ1-2	TRBV11-2	-	ASRLTGLKGYT
12	TRBJ2-2	TRBV11-3	-	ASSRTGGPGELF
10	TRBJ2-1	TRBV7-6	-	ASSLALNEQF
13	TRBJ1-1	TRBV6-5	-	ATKRPSRVNTEAF
14	TRBJ1-5	TRBV6-1	-	ASSDLSGVRNQPQH
13	TRBJ2-5	TRBV7-9	once	ASSLSSGEQETQY
11	TRBJ1-1	TRBV5-1	-	ASGAGLNTEAF
12	TRBJ2-1	TRBV19	once	ASSPGRADGEQF
16	TRBJ2-3	TRBV9	-	ASSARLADRGSTDTQY
12	TRBJ2-3	TRBV11-2	-	ASDTRTNSDTQY
11	TRBJ1-6	TRBV30	-	AFLGQPNSPLH
11	TRBJ2-3	TRBV3-1/TRBV3-2	-	ASSQQQGNTQY
14	TRBJ1-4	TRBV5-5	-	ASSQVQGGPNEKLF
13	TRBJ2-3	TRBV12-5	-	ASGLGQSFTDTQY
8	TRBJ1-2	TRBV20-1	-	SARVGGYT
9	TRBJ1-2	TRBV20-1	-	SAPGLSGYT
13	TRBJ1-1	TRBV6-5	few	ASSYSGGMNTEAF
14	TRBJ2-5	TRBV14	-	ASSPSIRGTQETQY
12	TRBJ1-6	TRBV6-5	few	ASSYRGYNSPLH
16	TRBJ1-1	TRBV7-8	-	ASSLAAGRFLSHTEAF
13	TRBJ2-1	TRBV6-5	-	ASSRGPSSYNEQF
11	TRBJ1-2	TRBV12-3/TRBV12-4	few	ASSTSLNYGYT
12	TRBJ1-1	TRBV28	-	ASSSGGSVTEAF
12	TRBJ2-7	TRBV11-2	-	ASSIRDKTYEQY
14	TRBJ1-3	TRBV3-1/TRBV3-2	-	ASGEGTPTRGNTIY
13	TRBJ1-1	TRBV28	-	ASSFGRGARTEAF
14	TRBJ1-5	TRBV28	-	ASRRSGGGPEQPQH
13	TRBJ2-2	TRBV18	-	ASSGAGLRTGELF
11	TRBJ1-2	TRBV5-6	-	ASRRQGPYGYT
13	TRBJ1-2	TRBV28	-	ASSPTGLQSYGYT
13	TRBJ2-5	TRBV29-1	-	SVGAGQGFGETQY
12	TRBJ2-4	TRBV6-5	-	ASSTYTLKNIQY
12	TRBJ2-7	TRBV30	-	AWSSGGFSYEQY
13	TRBJ2-1	TRBV24-1	-	ATSDLTSISNEQF
16	TRBJ1-6	TRBV23-1	-	ASSQTKGQGSGNSPLH